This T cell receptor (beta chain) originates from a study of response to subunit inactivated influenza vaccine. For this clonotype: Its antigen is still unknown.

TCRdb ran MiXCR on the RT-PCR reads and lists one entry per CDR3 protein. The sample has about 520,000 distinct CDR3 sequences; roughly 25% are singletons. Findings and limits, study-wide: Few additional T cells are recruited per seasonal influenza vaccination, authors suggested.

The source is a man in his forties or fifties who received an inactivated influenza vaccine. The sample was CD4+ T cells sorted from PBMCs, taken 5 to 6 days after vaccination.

The CDR3 spells CATRDTDGTDTQYF. CDR3 sequence (DNA): TGTGCCACCAGAGACACAGACGGAACAGATACGCAGTATTTT. The chain has TRBV24-1 and TRBJ2-3, with D uncertain. Germline values: CDR1 KGHDR, CDR2 SFDVKD. V lost 7 bases to trimming and J lost 3 bases, with 13 bases between them. This CDR3 contains 14 residues.